One and the same sample provided the 29 T cell receptor beta chains below, sequenced in a study of monozygotic twins with inflammatory bowel disease (dated by TCRdb to the late 2010s). Libraries came from 5' RACE. Sequencing was performed on an Illumina HiSeq 2500. The reads, reprocessed by TCRdb, yield one row per CDR3 protein sequence and no DNA. The sample table records 300,000 to 350,000 distinct CDR3 sequences. The ten top clones hold 2% to 2.5% of the sample. Source material: blood. All receptors come from a human donor with ulcerative colitis or Crohn's disease, or a healthy co-twin of an affected twin (not recorded which).

The chain carries TRBV11-2 and TRBJ2-3. Germline CDR1 is SGHAT and CDR2 is FQNNGV. The CDR3 consists of 15 residues. This chain's CDR3 is CASSFQRIAPDTQYF.

The chain couples TRBV12-3 or TRBV12-4 to TRBJ1-3. CDR3 length equals 13 residues. The chain's CDR3 is CASSRFSGNTIYF.

The chain employs TRBV10-3 and TRBJ1-5; TCRdb outputs TRBD1, but without DNA this stays unchecked. The germline gives CDR1 ENHRY, CDR2 SYGVKD. The length of the CDR3 is 15 residues. This CDR3 is CDIRENGQGDQPQHF.

The chain is built from TRBV6-1 and TRBJ2-7; TCRdb's D call, TRBD1, is unchecked because there is no DNA. In germline, CDR1 is MNHNS, CDR2 SASEGT. The CDR3 covers 15 residues. The CDR3 here is CASRRLGQGMYEQYF.

The chain carries TRBV12-3 or TRBV12-4 and TRBJ1-5; as DNA is missing, the TRBD1 call by TCRdb cannot be tested. The CDR3 has 13 amino acids. The CDR3 is CASRGQGNQPQHF.

The chain recombines TRBV10-3 with TRBJ2-3. CDR1 and CDR2 from the germline V gene are ENHRY and SYGVKD. The CDR3 is 13 residues long. The CDR3 sequence is CAISEPIGKTQYF.

V is TRBV11-2 and J is TRBJ2-1; TCRdb proposes TRBD2, but this gene call is untestable without DNA. CDR1 SGHAT and CDR2 FQNNGV come from the germline V gene. The CDR3 sequence is 16 residues long. This chain's CDR3 is CASSFLLAGGSNEQFF.

This chain uses TRBV5-1 with TRBJ2-2; TCRdb selects TRBD2, and the lack of DNA leaves this call unchecked. The CDR3 has 16 amino acids. Germline values: CDR1 SGHRS, CDR2 YFSETQ. CDR3 sequence: CASSAGSGGRTGELFF.

The J gene is TRBJ1-5, the V gene TRBV12-3 or TRBV12-4. The CDR3 runs to 16 residues. Here the CDR3 reads CASSSWSGRMGQSQHF.

This sequence joins TRBV28 and TRBJ1-4. The length of the CDR3 is 13 residues. CDR1 MDHEN and CDR2 SYDVKM come from the germline V gene. The CDR3 reads CATRGEPNEKLFF.

The chain employs TRBV3-1 and TRBJ1-2; the TCRdb call, TRBD1, lacks DNA for checking. This CDR3 contains 14 residues. Germline V gene data show CDR1 as LGHDT and CDR2 as YNNKEL (reference sequence). Here the CDR3 reads CASSPGDGNYGYTF.

The chain joins TRBV25-1 to TRBJ2-5; TCRdb proposes TRBD2, but this gene call is untestable without DNA. The length of the CDR3 is 16 residues. Looked up from germline, CDR1 is MGHDK and CDR2 is SYGVNS. CDR3 loop: CASSELVSDLQETQYF.

The V and J genes are TRBV19 and TRBJ1-5. Per germline, CDR1 LNHDA and CDR2 SQIVND (reference sequence). The CDR3 consists of 17 residues. The CDR3 sequence: CASSTPRTVNSNQPQHF.

This CDR3 is CASSQGPSGARNEKLFF. V and J are TRBV4-1 and TRBJ1-4; the D call of TRBD1 rests on TCRdb alone, since no DNA is present to check it. The CDR3 is 17 amino acids. Germline V gives CDR1 MGHRA, CDR2 YSYEKL.

V usage is TRBV5-1 and J usage is TRBJ1-1; absent DNA, TCRdb's TRBD1 call cannot be checked. From germline, CDR1 is SGHRS and CDR2 YFSETQ. The CDR3 runs to 15 residues. The CDR3 region is CASSAGQTVNTVAFF.

This sequence joins TRBV29-1 and TRBJ2-3; TCRdb names TRBD1, which stays unverified in the absence of DNA. This CDR3 is built from 13 residues. CDR1 and CDR2 (germline): SQVTM, ANQGSEA. The CDR3 protein is CSVVPPHKDTQYF.

The rearrangement links TRBV6-1 to TRBJ1-3; TCRdb's D call of TRBD1 is untestable without DNA. Germline lookup yields CDR1 MNHNS and CDR2 SASEGT. This CDR3 has 15 amino acids. This CDR3 reads CASSASRGSGNTIYF.

The gene calls are TRBV20-1 and TRBJ2-7; TCRdb proposes TRBD1, but this gene call is untestable without DNA. CDR3 length equals 14 residues. Germline CDR1 DFQATT, CDR2 SNEGSKA (reference sequence). The CDR3 is CSARAMDRAYEQYF.

The chain is built from TRBV5-1 and TRBJ2-2; checking the TCRdb D call of TRBD2 is not possible without DNA. The CDR3 length is 17 residues. Germline values: CDR1 SGHRS, CDR2 YFSETQ. CDR3 sequence: CASSSRGKGTNTGELFF.

This CDR3 reads CASSSKGRSNEQFF. The J gene is TRBJ2-1, the V gene TRBV7-3; the TCRdb call, TRBD1, lacks DNA for checking. Germline V lookup: CDR1 SGHTA, CDR2 FQGTGA. CDR3 size: 14 residues.

V gene TRBV10-3 combines with J gene TRBJ1-1; checking the TCRdb D call of TRBD1 is not possible without DNA. This CDR3 is 15 amino acids long. Germline V lookup: CDR1 ENHRY, CDR2 SYGVKD. The chain's CDR3 is CAISDRDRASTEAFF.

The chain carries TRBV20-1 and TRBJ1-4. CDR1 is DFQATT and CDR2 is SNEGSKA in the germline V gene (reference sequence). The CDR3 contains 13 residues. CDR3 amino acids: CSAPTITSAKLFF.

The chain combines TRBV19 with TRBJ2-1; TCRdb's D gene call, TRBD1, goes unchecked for lack of DNA. The V gene's germline CDR1 is LNHDA and CDR2 SQIVND (reference sequence). The CDR3 spans 16 residues. CDR3 region: CASSPAGAVAYNEQFF.

The chain uses TRBV28 and TRBJ2-3; TCRdb reports TRBD2, a call that lacks DNA to check it against. The CDR3 is 16 amino acids. Germline V lookup: CDR1 MDHEN, CDR2 SYDVKM. CDR3 in amino acids: CASRPIGTRSTDTQYF.

The rearrangement links TRBV29-1 to TRBJ2-2; the D gene TCRdb calls, TRBD2, cannot be checked with no DNA. CDR1 and CDR2 (germline): SQVTM, ANQGSEA. This CDR3 is built from 16 residues. The CDR3 reads CSPTGLAGTDTGELFF.

The chain employs TRBV5-1 and TRBJ2-7; TCRdb names TRBD1, which stays unverified in the absence of DNA. Germline CDR1 reads SGHRS; CDR2 reads YFSETQ. The CDR3 extends over 16 amino acids. The CDR3 here is CASSKNPGQGVGEQYF.

The chain has TRBV2 and TRBJ2-2; TCRdb outputs TRBD1, but without DNA this stays unchecked. This CDR3 is 14 amino acids long. The germline V gene has CDR1 SNHLY and CDR2 FYNNEI. Here the CDR3 reads CASSLGQWAGELFF.

CDR3 region: CASSFSGAYEQYF. The chain combines TRBV6-2 or TRBV6-3 with TRBJ2-7. The V gene's germline CDR1 is MNHEY and CDR2 SVGEGT. There are 13 residues in the CDR3.

The chain combines TRBV4-1 with TRBJ2-1; as DNA is missing, the TRBD2 call by TCRdb cannot be tested. The CDR3 contains 15 residues. CDR1 and CDR2 from the germline V gene are MGHRA and YSYEKL. The CDR3 spells CASSRITEVVYEQFF.